Each of the 2 T cell receptor beta chains below was sequenced from the same sample in a study of T cell repertoires in cytomegalovirus infection. Each CDR3 protein gets one entry after TCRdb re-called the reads with MiXCR. This sample has 450,000 to 650,000 distinct CDR3 sequences, with approximately 25% found just once. Material: PBMCs. All receptors come from a human donor in good health (CMV status not recorded). Some clones in this sample may be carry-over from other donors' samples.

The J gene is TRBJ2-2, the V gene TRBV19; D perhaps matches TRBD1 (6 bases). Germline loops: CDR1 LNHDA, CDR2 SQIVND (reference sequence). Deletions cut 9 bases from V and 2 bases from J, with 16 bases between. This CDR3 contains 15 residues. The CDR3 DNA sequence: TGTGCCAGACCAACAGGGTCACGTAACACCGGGGAGCTGTTTTTT. It encodes CARPTGSRNTGELFF. The entire variable domain, with the rest obtained from reference TRBV19 and TRBJ2-2, is as follows: DGGITQSPKYLFRKEGQNVTLSCEQNLNHDAMYWYRQDPGQGLRLIYYSQIVNDFQKGDIAEGYSVSREKKESFPLTVTSAQKNPTAFYLCARPTGSRNTGELFFGEGSRLTVL.

This chain connects TRBV7-2 to TRBJ1-2; D call uncertain. Germline CDR1 and CDR2: SGHTA and FQGNSA. Trimming pared 3 bases from V and 6 bases from J, leaving 11 bases between. This CDR3 region has 13 residues. The CDR3 is CASSLRERDGYTF. In DNA, the CDR3 is TGTGCCAGCAGCTTGCGCGAGAGGGATGGCTACACCTTC.